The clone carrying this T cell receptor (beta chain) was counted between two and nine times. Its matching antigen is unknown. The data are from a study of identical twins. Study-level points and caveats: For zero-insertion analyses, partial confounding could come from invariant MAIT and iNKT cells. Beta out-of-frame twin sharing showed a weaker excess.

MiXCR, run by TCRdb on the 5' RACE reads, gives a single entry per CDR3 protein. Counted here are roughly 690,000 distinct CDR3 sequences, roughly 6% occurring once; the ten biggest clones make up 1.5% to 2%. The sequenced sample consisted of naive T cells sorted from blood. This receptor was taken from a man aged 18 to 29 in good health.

The CDR3 coding sequence is TGTGCCAGCAGCTCCCACGGAGGACTAGGAGAGACCCAGTACTTC. It specifies CASSSHGGLGETQYF. The chain recombines TRBV11-2 with TRBJ2-5; TRBD2 matches at 7 bases. The V gene's germline CDR1 is SGHAT and CDR2 FQNNGV. This CDR3 comprises 15 residues. The V segment lost 4 bases and the J segment 4 bases; nucleotides outside the gene matches: 9.